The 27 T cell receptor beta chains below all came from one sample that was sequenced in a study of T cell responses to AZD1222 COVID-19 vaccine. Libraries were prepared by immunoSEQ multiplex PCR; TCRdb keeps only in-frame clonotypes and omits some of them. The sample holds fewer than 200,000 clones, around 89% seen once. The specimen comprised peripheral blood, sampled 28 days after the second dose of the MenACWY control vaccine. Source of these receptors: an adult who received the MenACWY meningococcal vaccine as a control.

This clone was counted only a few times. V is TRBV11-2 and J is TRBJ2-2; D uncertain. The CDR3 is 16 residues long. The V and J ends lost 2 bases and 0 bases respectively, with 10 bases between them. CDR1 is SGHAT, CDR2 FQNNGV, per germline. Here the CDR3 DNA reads TGTGCCAGCAGCTTACTCATCCCCCCGAACACCGGGGAGCTGTTTTTT. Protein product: CASSLLIPPNTGELFF.

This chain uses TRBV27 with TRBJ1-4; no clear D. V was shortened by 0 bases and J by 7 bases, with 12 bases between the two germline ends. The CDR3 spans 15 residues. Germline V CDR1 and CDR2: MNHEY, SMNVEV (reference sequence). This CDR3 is CASSLSRGLGEKLFF. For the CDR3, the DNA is TGTGCCAGCAGTTTATCGAGAGGGCTGGGTGAAAAACTGTTTTTT. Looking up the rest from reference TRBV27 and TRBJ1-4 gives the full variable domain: EAQVTQNPRYLITVTGKKLTVTCSQNMNHEYMSWYRQDPGLGLRQIYYSMNVEVTDKGDVPEGYKVSRKEKRNFPLILESPSPNQTSLYFCASSLSRGLGEKLFFGSGTQLSVL.

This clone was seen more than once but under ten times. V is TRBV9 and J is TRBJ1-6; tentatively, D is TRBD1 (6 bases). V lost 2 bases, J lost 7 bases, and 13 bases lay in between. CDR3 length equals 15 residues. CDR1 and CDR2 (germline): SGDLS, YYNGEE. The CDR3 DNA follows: TGTGCCAGCAGCGTTTCTACAGGGCAGAATTCACCCCTCCACTTT. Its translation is CASSVSTGQNSPLHF.

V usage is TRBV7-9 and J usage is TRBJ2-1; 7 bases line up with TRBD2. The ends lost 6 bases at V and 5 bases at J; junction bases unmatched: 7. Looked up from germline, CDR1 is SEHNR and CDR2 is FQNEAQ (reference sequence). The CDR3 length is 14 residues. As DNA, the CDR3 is TGTGCCAGCAGGCCTACTAGCGCCCACAATGAGCAGTTCTTC. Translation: CASRPTSAHNEQFF.

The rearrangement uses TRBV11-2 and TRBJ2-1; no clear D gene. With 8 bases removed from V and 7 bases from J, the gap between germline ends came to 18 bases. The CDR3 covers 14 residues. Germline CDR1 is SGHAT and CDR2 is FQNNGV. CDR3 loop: CASVRARVVNEQFF. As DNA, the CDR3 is TGTGCCAGCGTTAGAGCGAGAGTTGTTAATGAGCAGTTCTTC.

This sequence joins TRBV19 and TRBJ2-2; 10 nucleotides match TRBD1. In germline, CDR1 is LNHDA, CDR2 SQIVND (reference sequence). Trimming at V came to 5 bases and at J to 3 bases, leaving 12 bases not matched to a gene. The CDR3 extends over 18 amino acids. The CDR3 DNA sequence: TGTGCCAGTAGTTCCTTCCTAGGGGACAGGGGACACACCGGGGAGCTGTTTTTT. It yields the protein CASSSFLGDRGHTGELFF.

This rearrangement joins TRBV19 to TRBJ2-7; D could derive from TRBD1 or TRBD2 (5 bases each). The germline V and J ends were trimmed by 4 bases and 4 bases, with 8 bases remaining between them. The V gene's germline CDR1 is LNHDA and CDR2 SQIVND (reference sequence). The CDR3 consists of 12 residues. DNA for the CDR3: TGTGCCAGTAGTAGGGACGGATACGAGCAGTACTTC. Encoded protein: CASSRDGYEQYF.

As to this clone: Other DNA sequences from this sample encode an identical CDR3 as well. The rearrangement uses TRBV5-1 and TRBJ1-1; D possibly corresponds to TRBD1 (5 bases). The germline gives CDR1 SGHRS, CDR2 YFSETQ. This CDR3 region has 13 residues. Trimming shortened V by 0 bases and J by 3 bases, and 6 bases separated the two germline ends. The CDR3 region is CASSLGGDTEAFF. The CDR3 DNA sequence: TGCGCCAGCAGCTTGGGAGGGGACACTGAAGCTTTCTTT.

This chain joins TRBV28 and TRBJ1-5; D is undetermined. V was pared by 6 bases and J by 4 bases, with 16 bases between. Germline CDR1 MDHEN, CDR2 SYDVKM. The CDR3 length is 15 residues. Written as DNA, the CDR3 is TGTGCCAGCAGCCCGGCCGGGAGACCTAATCAGCCCCAGCATTTT. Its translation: CASSPAGRPNQPQHF.

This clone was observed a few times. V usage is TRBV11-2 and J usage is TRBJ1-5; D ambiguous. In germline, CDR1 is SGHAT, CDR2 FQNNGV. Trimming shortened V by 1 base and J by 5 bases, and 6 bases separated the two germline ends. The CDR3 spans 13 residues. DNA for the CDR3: TGTGCCAGCAGCTTAGCCGGCCATCAGCCCCAGCATTTT. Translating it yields CASSLAGHQPQHF.

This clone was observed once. The CDR3 spells CASSSSTSGYNEQFF. CDR3 in DNA: TGTGCCAGCAGCTCGTCGACTAGCGGTTACAATGAGCAGTTCTTC. The chain combines TRBV7-3 with TRBJ2-1, with 9 positions matching TRBD2. The V segment lost 4 bases and the J segment 4 bases; nucleotides outside the gene matches: 5. Germline values: CDR1 SGHTA, CDR2 FQGTGA. The CDR3 sequence is 15 residues long.

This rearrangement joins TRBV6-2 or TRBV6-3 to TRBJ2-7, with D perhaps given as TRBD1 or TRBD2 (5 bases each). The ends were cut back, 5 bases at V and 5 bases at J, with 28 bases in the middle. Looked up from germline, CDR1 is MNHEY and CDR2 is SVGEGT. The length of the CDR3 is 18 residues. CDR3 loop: CASSKLMIRDGKGDEQYF. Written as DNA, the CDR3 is TGTGCCAGCAGTAAGTTAATGATCCGGGACGGGAAAGGGGACGAGCAGTACTTC.

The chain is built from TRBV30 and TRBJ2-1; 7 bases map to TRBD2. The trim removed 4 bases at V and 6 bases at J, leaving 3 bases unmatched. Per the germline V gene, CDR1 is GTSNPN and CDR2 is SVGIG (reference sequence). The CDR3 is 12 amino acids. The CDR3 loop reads CAWTSGANEQFF. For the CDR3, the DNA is TGTGCCTGGACTAGCGGTGCCAATGAGCAGTTCTTC.

DNA for the CDR3: TGTGCCAGCAGCCGCGTTGGGTCGGCCTACGAGCAGTACTTC. Translated, it gives CASSRVGSAYEQYF. The chain links TRBV27 to TRBJ2-7; D call uncertain. Between the trimmed V and J ends, which lost 6 bases and 2 bases, there was a span of 14 bases. This CDR3 is 14 amino acids long. CDR1 MNHEY and CDR2 SMNVEV come from the germline V gene (reference sequence).

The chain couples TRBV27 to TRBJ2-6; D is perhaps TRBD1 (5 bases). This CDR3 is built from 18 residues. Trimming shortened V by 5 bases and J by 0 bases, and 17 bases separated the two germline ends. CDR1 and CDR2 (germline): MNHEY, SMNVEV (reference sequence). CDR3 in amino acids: CASSTTGPLISGANVLTF. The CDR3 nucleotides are TGTGCCAGCAGTACTACAGGTCCCTTAATCTCTGGGGCCAACGTCCTGACTTTC.

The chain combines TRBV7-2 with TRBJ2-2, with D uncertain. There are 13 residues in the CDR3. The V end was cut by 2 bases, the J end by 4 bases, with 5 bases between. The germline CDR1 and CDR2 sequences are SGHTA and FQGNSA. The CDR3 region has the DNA TGTGCCAGCAGCTTAAGGTCCACCGGGGAGCTGTTTTTT. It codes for CASSLRSTGELFF.

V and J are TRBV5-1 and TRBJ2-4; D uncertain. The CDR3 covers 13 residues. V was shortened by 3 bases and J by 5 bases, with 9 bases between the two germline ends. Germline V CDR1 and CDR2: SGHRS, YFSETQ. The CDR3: CASSWSSENIQYF. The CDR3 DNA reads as TGCGCCAGCAGCTGGAGCAGCGAAAACATTCAGTACTTC.

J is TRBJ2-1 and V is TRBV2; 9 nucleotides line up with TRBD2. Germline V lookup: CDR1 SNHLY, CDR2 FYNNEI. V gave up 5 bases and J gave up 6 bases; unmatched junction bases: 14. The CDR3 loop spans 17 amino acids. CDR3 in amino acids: CASSRGTSNVSGNEQFF. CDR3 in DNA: TGTGCCAGCAGTAGGGGGACTAGCAACGTATCAGGCAATGAGCAGTTCTTC.

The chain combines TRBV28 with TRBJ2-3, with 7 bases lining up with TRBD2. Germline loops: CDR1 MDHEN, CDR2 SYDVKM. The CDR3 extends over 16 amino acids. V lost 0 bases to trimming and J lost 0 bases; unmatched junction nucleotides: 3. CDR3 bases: TGTGCCAGCAGTTTATGGGCGGGAGACAGCACAGATACGCAGTATTTT. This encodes CASSLWAGDSTDTQYF.

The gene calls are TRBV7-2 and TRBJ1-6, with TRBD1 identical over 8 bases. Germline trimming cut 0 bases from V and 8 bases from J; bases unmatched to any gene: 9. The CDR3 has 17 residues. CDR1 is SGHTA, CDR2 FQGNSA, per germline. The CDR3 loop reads CASSLALAGGVDSPLHF. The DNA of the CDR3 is TGTGCCAGCAGCTTAGCGCTGGCAGGGGGCGTCGATTCACCCCTCCACTTT. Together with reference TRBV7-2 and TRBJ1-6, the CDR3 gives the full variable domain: GAGVSQSPSNKVTEKGKDVELRCDPISGHTALYWYRQSLGQGLEFLIYFQGNSAPDKSGLPSDRFSAERTGGSVSTLTIQRTQQEDSAVYLCASSLALAGGVDSPLHFGNGTRLTVT.

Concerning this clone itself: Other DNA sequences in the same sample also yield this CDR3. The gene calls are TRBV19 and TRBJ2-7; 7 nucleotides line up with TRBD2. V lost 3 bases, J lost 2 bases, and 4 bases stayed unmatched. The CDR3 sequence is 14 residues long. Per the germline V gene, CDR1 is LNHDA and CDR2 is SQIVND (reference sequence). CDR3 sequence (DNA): TGTGCCAGTAGTATGGCTAGCGGACCCTACGAGCAGTACTTC. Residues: CASSMASGPYEQYF.

In nucleotides, the CDR3 is TGTGCCAGCAGCTCCCCAGGGGAAAGGTTCTACGAGCAGTACTTC. Protein sequence: CASSSPGERFYEQYF. The V call is TRBV27, the J call TRBJ2-7, with D tentatively TRBD1 (6 bases). V was trimmed by 6 bases and J by 3 bases, leaving 18 bases between them. The CDR3 has 15 amino acids. Per germline, CDR1 MNHEY and CDR2 SMNVEV (reference sequence).

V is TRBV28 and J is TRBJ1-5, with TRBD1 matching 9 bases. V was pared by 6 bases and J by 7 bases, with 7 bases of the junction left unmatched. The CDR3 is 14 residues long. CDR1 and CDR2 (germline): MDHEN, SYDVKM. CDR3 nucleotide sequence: TGTGCCAGCAGCCCAAACAGGGGGCTGCAGCCCCAGCATTTT. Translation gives CASSPNRGLQPQHF. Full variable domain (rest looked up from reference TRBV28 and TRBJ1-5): DVKVTQSSRYLVKRTGEKVFLECVQDMDHENMFWYRQDPGLGLRLIYFSYDVKMKEKGDIPEGYSVSREKKERFSLILESASTNQTSMYLCASSPNRGLQPQHFGDGTRLSIL.

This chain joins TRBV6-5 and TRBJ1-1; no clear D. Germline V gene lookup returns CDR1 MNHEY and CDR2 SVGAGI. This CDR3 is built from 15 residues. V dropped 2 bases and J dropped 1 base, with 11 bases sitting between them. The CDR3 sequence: CASSYTNPPNTEAFF. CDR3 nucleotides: TGTGCCAGCAGTTACACGAACCCCCCGAACACTGAAGCTTTCTTT.

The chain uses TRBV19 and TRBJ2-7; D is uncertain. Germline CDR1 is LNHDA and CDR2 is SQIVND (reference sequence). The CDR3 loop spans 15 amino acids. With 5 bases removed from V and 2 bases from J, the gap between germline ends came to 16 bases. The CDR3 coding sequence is TGTGCCAGTAGTTCGGCGGCAACGACGACCTACGAGCAGTACTTC. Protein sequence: CASSSAATTTYEQYF.

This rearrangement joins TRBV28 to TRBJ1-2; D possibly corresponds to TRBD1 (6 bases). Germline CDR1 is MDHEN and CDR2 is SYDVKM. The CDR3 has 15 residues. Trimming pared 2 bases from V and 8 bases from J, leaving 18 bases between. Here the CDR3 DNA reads TGTGCCAGCAGTTTAGCCGACAGGACAAGAAGGGGCTACACCTTC. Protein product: CASSLADRTRRGYTF.

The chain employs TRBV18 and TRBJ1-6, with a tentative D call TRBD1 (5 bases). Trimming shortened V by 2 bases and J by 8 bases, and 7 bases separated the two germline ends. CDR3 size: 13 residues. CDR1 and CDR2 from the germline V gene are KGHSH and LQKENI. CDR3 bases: TGTGCCAGCTCACCAGGGGGATATTCACCCCTCCACTTT. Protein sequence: CASSPGGYSPLHF. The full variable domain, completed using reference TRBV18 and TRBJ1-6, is NAGVMQNPRHLVRRRGQEARLRCSPMKGHSHVYWYRQLPEEGLKFMVYLQKENIIDESGMPKERFSAEFPKEGPSILRIQQVVRGDSAAYFCASSPGGYSPLHFGNGTRLTVT.